The 11 T cell receptor beta chains in this list originate from one sample, sequenced in a study of T cell repertoires in cytomegalovirus infection. MiXCR was run by TCRdb on the reads, yielding one entry per CDR3 protein. This sample has hundreds of thousands of distinct CDR3 sequences, with approximately 24% found just once. Sequenced sample: CD8+ T cells from PBMCs. The receptors come from a human donor in good health (CMV status not recorded). Some clones in this sample may be carry-over from other donors' samples.

This clonotype was observed at least ten times. The V gene is TRBV7-6, the J gene TRBJ2-7; perhaps TRBD2 as D (6 bases). In germline, CDR1 is SGHVS, CDR2 FNYEAQ. The CDR3 spans 13 residues. Trimming cost V 5 bases and J 5 bases, with 13 bases left between them. The DNA for the CDR3 is TGTGCCAGCAGCCCCCTCCCTAGCGACGAGCAGTACGTC. This codes for CASSPLPSDEQYV.

This clonotype was picked up a small number of times. The chain couples TRBV29-1 to TRBJ1-2; possible D gene TRBD1, 6 bases. The CDR3 covers 13 residues. Deletions cut 7 bases from V and 5 bases from J, with 17 bases between. Germline-derived CDR1 and CDR2 are SQVTM and ANQGSEA. CDR3 DNA: TGCAGCGCAGAGTTGTGGGGGCGGTATGGCTACACCTTC. Its protein product is CSAELWGRYGYTF.

This clonotype was recorded a few times. The gene calls are TRBV28 and TRBJ1-6, with TRBD1 matching over 10 bases. The junction had 3 bases not matched to a gene; V was cut back by 5 bases and J by 5 bases. The CDR3 has 15 amino acids. From germline, CDR1 is MDHEN and CDR2 SYDVKM. In DNA, the CDR3 is TGTGCCAGCAGTATGGACAGGGGGGATAATTCACCCCTCCACTTT. It translates to CASSMDRGDNSPLHF.

The chain combines TRBV11-3 with TRBJ2-1; TRBD1 aligns across 7 bases. The CDR3 consists of 15 residues. The V segment lost 4 bases and the J segment 2 bases; nucleotides outside the gene matches: 5. Per germline, CDR1 SGHNT and CDR2 YENEEA. This chain's CDR3 is CASSSWDSTYNEQFF. The CDR3 DNA follows: TGTGCCAGCAGCTCCTGGGACAGCACCTACAATGAGCAGTTCTTC.

This clonotype was observed a handful of times. J is TRBJ1-3 and V is TRBV15, with TRBD1 as a possible D gene (6 bases). There are 15 residues in the CDR3. The germline V and J ends were trimmed by 2 bases and 1 base, with 9 bases remaining between them. Looked up from germline, CDR1 is LNHNV and CDR2 is YYDKDF (reference sequence). The CDR3 nucleotides read TGTGCCACCAGCAGAAGCGGACAGTCTGGAAACACCATATATTTT. Translating gives CATSRSGQSGNTIYF.

This clonotype was seen many times. The chain uses TRBV7-2 and TRBJ1-4; 7 nucleotides align to TRBD1. The CDR3 covers 15 residues. J was trimmed by 6 bases and V by 0 bases; bases with no gene match: 4. CDR1 SGHTA and CDR2 FQGNSA come from the germline V gene. Here the CDR3 DNA reads TGTGCCAGCAGCTTAGCCTGGCAGGGGGATGAAAAACTGTTTTTT. Its protein is CASSLAWQGDEKLFF.

This clonotype was seen ten or more times. This chain uses TRBV12-3 or TRBV12-4 with TRBJ2-3; D perhaps matches TRBD1 (6 bases). There are 15 residues in the CDR3. The V end lost 6 bases, the J end lost 0 bases, and 13 bases lay between the germline ends. In DNA, the CDR3 is TGTGCCAGCAGCTACAGGGAAACTAGCACAGATACGCAGTATTTT. Translating gives CASSYRETSTDTQYF.

Note on this clonotype: In this CDR3 the conserved last residue, phenylalanine or tryptophan, is missing, so a read error is likely. It is unclear where the CDR3 begins or ends on the DNA, so no DNA is shown, and the CDR3 is as TCRdb lists it. The chain uses TRBV7-4 and TRBJ2-3; TRBD1 reflects the table's D call only, with no check against the DNA. The CDR3 totals 13 residues, both ends included. The V gene's germline CDR1 is SGHVT and CDR2 SQSDAQ. This CDR3 is CASRHWDARSVNS.

Many counts were recorded for this clonotype. The genes are TRBV12-3 or TRBV12-4 and TRBJ2-3; possibly TRBD2 for D (7 bases). The ends were cut back, 3 bases at V and 5 bases at J, with 12 bases in the middle. This CDR3 spans 14 amino acids. The CDR3 reads CASSFGGREDTQYF. In nucleotides, the CDR3 is TGTGCCAGCAGTTTCGGGGGGCGTGAAGATACGCAGTATTTT.

This clonotype came up a few times. This sequence joins TRBV5-1 and TRBJ2-1, with 11 bases fitting TRBD2. The ends lost 0 bases at V and 6 bases at J; junction bases unmatched: 5. In germline, CDR1 is SGHRS, CDR2 YFSETQ. The CDR3 sequence is 16 residues long. CDR3 sequence (DNA): TGCGCCAGCAGCTTGGAGACTAGCGGGGAGGGCAATGAGCAGTTCTTC. Translation gives CASSLETSGEGNEQFF.

The J gene is TRBJ2-5, the V gene TRBV29-1; weak D call: TRBD1 (5 bases). The V end was cut by 2 bases, the J end by 7 bases, with 14 bases between. Germline V lookup: CDR1 SQVTM, CDR2 ANQGSEA. The CDR3 loop spans 13 amino acids. The CDR3 protein is CSVEPRDIGTQYF. CDR3 bases: TGCAGCGTTGAACCCAGGGATATTGGGACCCAGTACTTC.